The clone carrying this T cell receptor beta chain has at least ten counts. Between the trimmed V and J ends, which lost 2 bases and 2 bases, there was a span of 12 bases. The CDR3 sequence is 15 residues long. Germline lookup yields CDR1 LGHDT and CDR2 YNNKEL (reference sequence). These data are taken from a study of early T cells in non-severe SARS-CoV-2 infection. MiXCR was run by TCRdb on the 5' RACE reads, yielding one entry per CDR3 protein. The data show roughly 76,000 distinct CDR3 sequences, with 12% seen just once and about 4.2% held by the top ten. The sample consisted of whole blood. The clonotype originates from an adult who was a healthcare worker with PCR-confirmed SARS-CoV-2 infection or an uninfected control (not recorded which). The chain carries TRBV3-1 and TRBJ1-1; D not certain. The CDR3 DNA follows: TGTGCCAGCAGCCAATATCTGCCGGGCAACACTGAAGCTTTCTTT. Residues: CASSQYLPGNTEAFF.